The clone carrying this T cell receptor beta chain was observed a few times. What it binds is unknown. A read error may account for a junction end that differs from germline. PCR primers comprised 60 Vbeta and 13 Jbeta primers. Per the original methods: Roughly 11 million of the roughly 80 million unique TCR beta chains counted in a later analysis were shared. Profiling relied on immunoSEQ multiplex PCR, and the TCRdb table lists in-frame clones only, not all of them. D and trimming were read from the DNA, whereas the V and J calls and clone size are those reported in that table. The table has roughly 140,000 clones, around 82% seen once. The data belong to a study of cytomegalovirus exposure and HLA in healthy donors. Findings of the study overall: Per published accounts, TCR beta sequences correctly predicted the HLA-A and HLA-B alleles of most subjects.

The TCR was taken from a woman between 45 and 65 years old in good health and CMV-seropositive. Sequenced input: PBMCs.

The CDR3 region is CSSSFRDRALEQYF. CDR3 nucleotides: TGTTCCAGCAGTTTCCGGGACAGGGCCCTCGAGCAGTACTTC. V is TRBV7-9 and J is TRBJ2-7; 9 positions match TRBD1. The CDR3 runs 14 residues. CDR1 and CDR2 (germline): SEHNR, FQNEAQ (reference sequence).